This TCR beta chain was recovered during a study of T-cell reconstitution after alpha-beta-depleted transplantation in children. CDR3 length equals 14 residues. Germline trimming cut 10 bases from V and 2 bases from J; bases unmatched to any gene: 7. Germline V gene data show CDR1 as MDHEN and CDR2 as SYDVKM. Preparation of the TCRbeta library used unique molecular identifiers. Each CDR3 protein is one row after TCRdb ran MiXCR on the PCR reads. The sample comprises approximately 1,000,000 distinct CDR3 sequences, under 30% of which are singletons, and 25% to 35% rests with the top ten. This clonotype showed up just a few times.

The TCR comes from a boy less than two years old who had a stem cell transplant for SCID, so the T cells may come from the graft donor. Sequences were derived from PBMCs, mostly from graft donor cells, sampled 360 days after TCRalphabeta/CD19-depleted stem cell transplant. V gene TRBV28 combines with J gene TRBJ2-5, with TRBD1 matching 10 bases. The CDR3, as DNA: TGTGCCACCCTCCGGGACAGGGGTCAAGAGACCCAGTACTTC. Translation: CATLRDRGQETQYF.